One and the same sample provided the 23 T cell receptor beta chains below, sequenced in a study of T cells after yellow fever vaccination. TCRdb processed the 5' RACE reads anew with MiXCR; each CDR3 protein has one entry. The sample includes 500,000 to 550,000 distinct CDR3 sequences, just over 20% of them seen just once. The material was PBMCs, obtained roughly 20 days after the first yellow fever vaccination. These TCRs come from a man younger than 35 who received the YFV17D yellow fever vaccine.

The gene calls are TRBV29-1 and TRBJ2-7; D is perhaps TRBD2 (5 bases). The CDR3 sequence is 11 residues long. The V gene lost 4 bases and the J gene lost 3 bases, with 7 bases spanning the gap. Germline lookup yields CDR1 SQVTM and CDR2 ANQGSEA. The CDR3 protein is CSVGENYEQYV. CDR3 DNA sequence: TGCAGCGTTGGGGAGAACTACGAGCAGTACGTC.

This clonotype occurred a few times. V and J are TRBV20-1 and TRBJ1-5, with TRBD1 identical over 8 bases. CDR3 size: 13 residues. The junction had 7 bases not matched to a gene; V was cut back by 5 bases and J by 7 bases. Per germline, CDR1 DFQATT and CDR2 SNEGSKA (reference sequence). The CDR3 protein is CSAYGQGGQPQHF. CDR3 in DNA: TGCAGTGCTTACGGACAGGGAGGACAGCCCCAGCATTTT.

Only one count was recorded for this clonotype. V gene TRBV7-9 combines with J gene TRBJ1-4; D is possibly TRBD1 (5 bases). The CDR3 has 16 residues. Germline CDR1 reads SEHNR; CDR2 reads FQNEAQ (reference sequence). Trimming removed 5 bases from V and 3 bases from J, with 16 bases in between. Here the CDR3 reads CASSPGGMRANEKLFF. DNA for the CDR3: TGTGCCAGCAGCCCGGGGGGGATGAGGGCTAATGAAAAACTGTTTTTT.

This clonotype was counted a few times. The V gene is TRBV16, the J gene TRBJ2-3; 7 positions match TRBD1. CDR1 and CDR2 (germline): KGHSY, FQNENV. The V segment lost 0 bases and the J segment 2 bases; nucleotides outside the gene matches: 5. This CDR3 region has 16 residues. CDR3 sequence (DNA): TGTGCCAGCAGCCAATCGGCACAGGGGTTCACAGATACGCAGTATTTT. The encoded protein is CASSQSAQGFTDTQYF.

This clonotype was found a few times. The chain has TRBV6-5 and TRBJ1-6, with D uncertain. This CDR3 region has 16 residues. Germline-derived CDR1 and CDR2 are MNHEY and SVGAGI. V lost 2 bases to trimming and J lost 0 bases, with 8 bases between them. Here the CDR3 reads CASSYQISSYNSPLHF. For the CDR3, the DNA is TGTGCCAGCAGTTACCAAATAAGCTCCTATAATTCACCCCTCCACTTT.

The chain joins TRBV28 to TRBJ2-3; D possibly corresponds to TRBD1 (6 bases). Germline V CDR1 and CDR2: MDHEN, SYDVKM. CDR3 length: 14 residues. The ends were cut back, 6 bases at V and 6 bases at J, with 16 bases in the middle. For the CDR3, the DNA is TGTGCCAGCAGACGCCGGGACACCGACGATACGCAGTATTTT. This gives the protein CASRRRDTDDTQYF.

This clonotype was counted between two and nine times. The rearrangement uses TRBV12-3 or TRBV12-4 and TRBJ2-7; D is ambiguous. Trimming left V 3 bases short and J 4 bases short, with 7 bases between. CDR3 length: 12 residues. Here the CDR3 DNA reads TGTGCCAGCAGTTTGACCCGGTACGAGCAGTACTTC. It translates to CASSLTRYEQYF.

This chain links TRBV7-2 with TRBJ1-5; D gene unclear. The length of the CDR3 is 14 residues. From germline, CDR1 is SGHTA and CDR2 FQGNSA. V was clipped by 1 base and J by 6 bases, with 10 bases between them. CDR3 loop: CASSLDRISQPQHF. DNA of the CDR3: TGTGCCAGCAGCTTAGATCGGATTTCTCAGCCCCAGCATTTT.

A few counts support this clonotype. The chain employs TRBV15 and TRBJ2-1; D unresolved. CDR3 length equals 20 residues. The germline V and J ends were trimmed by 0 bases and 0 bases, with 21 bases remaining between them. Germline V gives CDR1 LNHNV, CDR2 YYDKDF (reference sequence). CDR3 in amino acids: CATSRDQKGPDCSSYNEQFF. DNA of the CDR3: TGTGCCACCAGCAGAGATCAGAAAGGACCCGACTGTAGCTCCTACAATGAGCAGTTCTTC. The full variable domain, completed using reference TRBV15 and TRBJ2-1, is DAMVIQNPRYQVTQFGKPVTLSCSQTLNHNVMYWYQQKSSQAPKLLFHYYDKDFNNEADTPDNFQSRRPNTSFCFLDIRSPGLGDTAMYLCATSRDQKGPDCSSYNEQFFGPGTRLTVL.

The chain uses TRBV19 and TRBJ2-1; D is uncertain. The V end lost 5 bases, the J end lost 8 bases, and 13 bases lay between the germline ends. The CDR3 sequence is 13 residues long. Germline CDR1 and CDR2: LNHDA and SQIVND (reference sequence). The CDR3: CASSLRRRDEQFF. CDR3 sequence (DNA): TGTGCCAGTAGTCTCCGCCGACGGGATGAGCAGTTCTTC.

The V call is TRBV7-2, the J call TRBJ2-3, with D perhaps matching TRBD2 (5 bases). Germline-derived CDR1 and CDR2 are SGHTA and FQGNSA. Trimming took off 2 bases at V and 2 bases at J, with 11 bases between the two ends. CDR3 size: 15 residues. The DNA for the CDR3 is TGTGCCAGCAGCTTAAACGGACTCATCACAGATACGCAGTATTTT. As protein: CASSLNGLITDTQYF.

The rearrangement uses TRBV20-1 and TRBJ2-5; 9 bases are shared with TRBD1. Trimming removed 0 bases from V and 1 base from J; junction bases left unmatched: 3. There are 15 residues in the CDR3. Germline loops: CDR1 DFQATT, CDR2 SNEGSKA (reference sequence). CDR3 in amino acids: CSARDGDRAQETQYF. The CDR3 DNA sequence: TGCAGTGCTAGAGATGGGGACAGGGCCCAAGAGACCCAGTACTTC.

The chain is built from TRBV2 and TRBJ1-4; weak D call: TRBD1 (6 bases). V lost 5 bases to trimming and J lost 5 bases, with 18 bases between them. The CDR3 length is 16 residues. Germline CDR1 SNHLY, CDR2 FYNNEI. The DNA for the CDR3 is TGTGCCAGCAGTCAACCTCGGGAGGGGGAGAATGAAAAACTGTTTTTT. Translation: CASSQPREGENEKLFF. Supplemented by reference TRBV2 and TRBJ1-4, the full variable domain reads EPEVTQTPSHQVTQMGQEVILRCVPISNHLYFYWYRQILGQKVEFLVSFYNNEISEKSEIFDDQFSVERPDGSNFTLKIRSTKLEDSAMYFCASSQPREGENEKLFFGSGTQLSVL.

The V call is TRBV10-3, the J call TRBJ2-7, with 10 bases matching TRBD1. J was trimmed by 3 bases and V by 11 bases; bases with no gene match: 7. Germline CDR1 is ENHRY and CDR2 is SYGVKD. This CDR3 contains 13 residues. CDR3 sequence reads: CAASRDRGYEQYF. The CDR3 bases are TGTGCCGCTAGCCGGGACAGGGGCTACGAGCAGTACTTC.

The chain recombines TRBV7-9 with TRBJ2-2, with 9 bases aligning to TRBD1. The germline gives CDR1 SEHNR, CDR2 FQNEAQ (reference sequence). This CDR3 comprises 16 residues. Trimming took 3 bases from V and 4 from J; bases not matched to a gene: 6. DNA of the CDR3: TGTGCCAGCAGCTTCAACAGGGGGCGCAGCACCGGGGAGCTGTTTTTT. This gives the protein CASSFNRGRSTGELFF.

The chain combines TRBV10-2 with TRBJ2-7; TRBD2 might be the D (5 bases). Trimming took 7 bases from V and 1 from J, leaving 20 bases between them. CDR3 size: 16 residues. Germline V lookup: CDR1 WSHSY, CDR2 SAAADI. CDR3 bases: TGCGCCAGCATCTTTGGGAGCCCCCTGGGTTCCTACGAGCAGTACTTC. It is translated as CASIFGSPLGSYEQYF.

V and J are TRBV7-9 and TRBJ2-5; 8 bases are shared with TRBD2. The length of the CDR3 is 16 residues. Per germline, CDR1 SEHNR and CDR2 FQNEAQ (reference sequence). Germline trimming cut 2 bases from V and 2 bases from J; bases unmatched to any gene: 7. The CDR3 DNA reads TGTGCCAGCAGCTTACTTCGAGCGGGGGCACAAGAGACCCAGTACTTC. Residues: CASSLLRAGAQETQYF. Drawing the rest from reference TRBV7-9 and TRBJ2-5, the complete variable domain is DTGVSQNPRHKITKRGQNVTFRCDPISEHNRLYWYRQTLGQGPEFLTYFQNEAQLEKSRLLSDRFSAERPKGSFSTLEIQRTEQGDSAMYLCASSLLRAGAQETQYFGPGTRLLVL.

Details on this clonotype: An end of the junction differs from the germline gene, which may be a read error. V and J are TRBV3-1 and TRBJ2-4, with 8 bases fitting TRBD2. This CDR3 is built from 13 residues. Germline CDR1 LGHDT, CDR2 YNNKEL (reference sequence). DNA of the CDR3: TGTGCCAGCAGCCAAGGTGTCGGGGGGGTTGTTGGATTC. It encodes CASSQGVGGVVGF.

This clonotype was recorded many times. This rearrangement joins TRBV4-1 to TRBJ2-7, with D hard to call. Trimming took off 2 bases at V and 0 bases at J, with 14 bases between the two ends. The CDR3 has 16 amino acids. Looked up from germline, CDR1 is MGHRA and CDR2 is YSYEKL. The CDR3 here is CASSQIREKLSYEQYF. CDR3 bases: TGCGCCAGCAGCCAAATTCGTGAAAAGCTCTCCTACGAGCAGTACTTC.

This clonotype has at least ten counts. This rearrangement joins TRBV4-2 to TRBJ1-1; 9 nucleotides agree with TRBD1. Germline V gene sequence: CDR1 LGHNA, CDR2 YNFKEQ. This CDR3 comprises 15 residues. Germline trimming cut 6 bases from V and 3 bases from J; bases unmatched to any gene: 8. CDR3 nucleotide sequence: TGTGCCAGCAGATCACTCCGGGACAGGGACACTGAAGCTTTCTTT. Residues: CASRSLRDRDTEAFF.

The chain links TRBV7-8 to TRBJ2-1; D unclear. This CDR3 is 14 amino acids long. CDR1 is SGHVS and CDR2 is FQNEAQ in the germline V gene. V was pared by 0 bases and J by 6 bases, with 9 bases between. This chain's CDR3 is CASSLARIGNEQFF. The CDR3 DNA sequence: TGTGCCAGCAGCTTAGCGCGGATAGGCAATGAGCAGTTCTTC.

This clonotype has only a few counts. The chain has TRBV7-9 and TRBJ1-2; unclear D gene. The CDR3 is 17 amino acids. V was clipped by 1 base and J by 4 bases, with 19 bases between them. Germline V lookup: CDR1 SEHNR, CDR2 FQNEAQ (reference sequence). The CDR3 nucleotides read TGTGCCAGCAGCTTAGAGGGAAGAGGATTCCCCAGCTATGGCTACACCTTC. Amino acids: CASSLEGRGFPSYGYTF.

The genes are TRBV7-2 and TRBJ2-2, with TRBD2 identical over 7 bases. This CDR3 contains 15 residues. Germline CDR1 is SGHTA and CDR2 is FQGNSA. Trimming at V came to 11 bases and at J to 5 bases, leaving 14 bases not matched to a gene. CDR3 in amino acids: CAGRTRSSSTGELFF. CDR3 nucleotides: TGTGCCGGAAGGACTAGATCTTCGAGTACCGGGGAGCTGTTTTTT. Complete variable domain (other parts from reference TRBV7-2 and TRBJ2-2): GAGVSQSPSNKVTEKGKDVELRCDPISGHTALYWYRQSLGQGLEFLIYFQGNSAPDKSGLPSDRFSAERTGGSVSTLTIQRTQQEDSAVYLCAGRTRSSSTGELFFGEGSRLTVL.